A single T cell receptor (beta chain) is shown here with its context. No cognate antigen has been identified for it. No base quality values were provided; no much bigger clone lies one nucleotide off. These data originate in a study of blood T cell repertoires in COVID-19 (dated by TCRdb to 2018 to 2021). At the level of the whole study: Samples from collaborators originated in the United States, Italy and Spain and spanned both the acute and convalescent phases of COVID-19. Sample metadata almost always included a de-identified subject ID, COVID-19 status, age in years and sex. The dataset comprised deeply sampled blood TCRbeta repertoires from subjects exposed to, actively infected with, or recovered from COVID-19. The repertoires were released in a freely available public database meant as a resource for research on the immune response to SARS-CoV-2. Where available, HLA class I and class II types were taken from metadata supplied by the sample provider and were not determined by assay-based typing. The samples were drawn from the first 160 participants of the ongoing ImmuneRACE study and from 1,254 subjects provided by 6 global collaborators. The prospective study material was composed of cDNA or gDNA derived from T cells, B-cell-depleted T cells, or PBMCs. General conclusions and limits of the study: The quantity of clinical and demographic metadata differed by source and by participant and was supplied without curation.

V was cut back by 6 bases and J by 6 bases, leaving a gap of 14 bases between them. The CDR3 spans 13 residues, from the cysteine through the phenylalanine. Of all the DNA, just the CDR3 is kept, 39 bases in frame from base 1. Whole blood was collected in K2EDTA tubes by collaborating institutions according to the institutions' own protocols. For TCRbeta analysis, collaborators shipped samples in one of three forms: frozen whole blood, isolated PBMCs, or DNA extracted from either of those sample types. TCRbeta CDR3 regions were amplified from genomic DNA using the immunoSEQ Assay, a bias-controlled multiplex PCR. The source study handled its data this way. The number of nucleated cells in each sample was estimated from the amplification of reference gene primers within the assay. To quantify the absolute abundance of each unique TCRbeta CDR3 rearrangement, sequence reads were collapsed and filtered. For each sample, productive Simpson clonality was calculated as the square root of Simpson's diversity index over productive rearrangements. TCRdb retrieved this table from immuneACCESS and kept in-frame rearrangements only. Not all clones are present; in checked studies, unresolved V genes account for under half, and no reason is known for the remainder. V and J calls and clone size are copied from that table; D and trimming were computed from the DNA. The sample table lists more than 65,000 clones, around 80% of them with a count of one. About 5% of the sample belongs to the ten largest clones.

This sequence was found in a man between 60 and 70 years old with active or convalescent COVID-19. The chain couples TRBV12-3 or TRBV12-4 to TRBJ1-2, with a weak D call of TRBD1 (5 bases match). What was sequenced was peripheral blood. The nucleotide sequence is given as TGTGCCAGCAGCCCCAGGGATGGGAATGGCTACACCTTC. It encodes CASSPRDGNGYTF.